A selection of T cell receptor beta chains follows, all from one sample in a study of blood T cell repertoires in COVID-19. Sequencing used immunoSEQ multiplex PCR; TCRdb keeps in-frame clones, though not all of them. The data hold about 380,000 clones, with roughly 85% observed a single time. The sample taken for sequencing was peripheral blood. These receptor sequences come from a woman between 18 and 30 years old with acute or convalescent COVID-19. CDR3s include the opening cysteine and the closing phenylalanine or tryptophan. The D gene is left open where the match is weak. Not all rows give a size; the values are once, few, many and, for expanded clones, a class.

>TRBJ2-1|TRBV7-9|TRBD2|once
CASSRTSGSYNEQFF
TGTGCCAGCAGCCGGACTAGCGGGAGTTACAATGAGCAGTTCTTC
>TRBJ1-1|TRBV14|NA|NA
CASSQAPVGSGNTEAFF
TGTGCCAGCAGCCAAGCCCCGGTTGGCTCGGGGAACACTGAAGCTTTCTTT
>TRBJ2-7|TRBV9|TRBD1|NA
CASRETGGEQYF
TGTGCCAGCAGAGAGACAGGGGGCGAGCAGTACTTC
>TRBJ1-5|TRBV6-5|TRBD1|once
CASRNRQGNQPQHF
TGTGCCAGCAGAAACCGACAGGGGAATCAGCCCCAGCATTTT
>TRBJ1-1|TRBV10-3|NA|NA
CAISEAGGTGTEAFF
TGTGCCATCAGTGAGGCTGGGGGGACGGGCACTGAAGCTTTCTTT
>TRBJ2-7|TRBV30|NA|NA
CAWSGLLSSYEQYF
TGTGCCTGGAGTGGTCTTTTGAGCTCCTACGAGCAGTACTTC
>TRBJ1-5|TRBV6-5|NA|NA
CASRKTGTYQPQHF
TGTGCCAGCAGAAAGACGGGGACATATCAGCCCCAGCATTTT
>TRBJ2-3|TRBV7-2|NA|NA
CASSLASLRGDTQYF
TGTGCCAGCAGCTTAGCCTCCCTTCGGGGGGATACGCAGTATTTT
>TRBJ1-2|TRBV24-1|NA|NA
CATSDPLYGYTF
TGTGCCACCAGTGATCCCCTCTATGGCTACACCTTC
>TRBJ1-2|TRBV6-6|NA|NA
CASSPTGPANYGYTF
TGTGCCAGCAGTCCTACAGGCCCTGCTAACTATGGCTACACCTTC
>TRBJ1-5|TRBV19|NA|once
CASNQYLSQPQHF
TGTGCCAGTAACCAGTATTTAAGTCAGCCCCAGCATTTT
>TRBJ1-3|TRBV7-9|NA|NA
CASSTRQYSGNTIYF
TGTGCCAGCAGCACCAGACAGTACTCTGGAAACACCATATATTTT
>TRBJ1-6|TRBV5-4|NA|NA
CASRNSYNSPLHF
TGTGCCAGCAGAAACTCGTATAATTCACCCCTCCACTTT
>TRBJ1-2|TRBV19|TRBD1|NA
CASSISRQGSRGYTF
TGTGCCAGTAGTATATCCCGACAGGGGTCGCGAGGCTACACCTTC
>TRBJ2-1|TRBV3-1/TRBV3-2|TRBD2|NA
CASSQELATNNEQFF
TGTGCCAGCAGCCAAGAACTAGCGACAAACAATGAGCAGTTCTTC
>TRBJ2-5|TRBV5-1|TRBD1|NA
CASRWDSHQETQYF
TGCGCCAGCAGGTGGGACAGCCACCAAGAGACCCAGTACTTC
>TRBJ1-1|TRBV6-5|NA|once
CASSYTDLNTEAFF
TGTGCCAGCAGTTATACAGATCTGAACACTGAAGCTTTCTTT
>TRBJ2-2|TRBV9|TRBD2|NA
CASSAPVTSGSGELFF
TGTGCCAGCAGCGCCCCCGTTACTAGCGGGAGTGGGGAGCTGTTTTTT
>TRBJ2-7|TRBV2|NA|NA
CASKIFTYEQYF
TGTGCCAGCAAGATTTTCACTTACGAGCAGTACTTC
>TRBJ2-2|TRBV27|TRBD2|few
CASSFVPSGGFGGELFF
TGTGCCAGCAGTTTCGTGCCCAGCGGGGGATTCGGCGGGGAGCTGTTTTTT
>TRBJ1-4|TRBV6-1|TRBD1|NA
CASSEGDRLNEKLFF
TGTGCCAGCAGTGAAGGGGACAGGCTTAATGAAAAACTGTTTTTT
>TRBJ1-6|TRBV7-9|NA|once
CASSFGQARENSPLHF
TGTGCCAGCAGCTTTGGCCAGGCCAGGGAAAATTCACCCCTCCACTTT
>TRBJ1-2|TRBV9|NA|few
CASSASRGNYGYTF
TGTGCCAGCAGCGCCAGCCGGGGTAACTATGGCTACACCTTC
>TRBJ1-5|TRBV15|NA|NA
CATSTGVSNQPQHF
TGTGCCACCAGCACAGGGGTGAGCAATCAGCCCCAGCATTTT
>TRBJ1-5|TRBV2|NA|NA
CASGQSLNQPQHF
TGTGCCAGCGGGCAGAGTCTGAATCAGCCCCAGCATTTT
>TRBJ2-7|TRBV14|TRBD2|NA
CASTAGLAGIYEQYF
TGTGCCAGCACCGCGGGACTAGCGGGCATCTACGAGCAGTACTTC
>TRBJ2-1|TRBV27|TRBD1|NA
CASSFRGTGGSSNEQFF
TGTGCCAGCAGTTTTCGAGGGACAGGGGGTAGCTCCAATGAGCAGTTCTTC
>TRBJ1-2|TRBV2|NA|NA
CASSGSYGYTF
TGTGCCAGCAGTGGCAGCTATGGCTACACCTTC
>TRBJ2-5|TRBV24-1|TRBD2|NA
CATSDPRLAAQETQYF
TGTGCCACCAGTGATCCCCGGCTAGCGGCACAAGAGACCCAGTACTTC
>TRBJ2-5|TRBV2|NA|few
CASSVSVQETQYF
TGTGCCAGCAGTGTTTCAGTCCAAGAGACCCAGTACTTC
>TRBJ1-4|TRBV24-1|TRBD1|NA
CATSDYRDRETNEKLFF
TGTGCCACCAGTGATTACCGGGACAGGGAAACTAATGAAAAACTGTTTTTT
>TRBJ2-7|TRBV4-2|TRBD2|NA
CASSQRAGSYEQYF
TGTGCCAGCAGCCAACGAGCGGGATCCTACGAGCAGTACTTC
>TRBJ2-3|TRBV3-1/TRBV3-2|NA|NA
CASTSVGASTDTQYF
TGTGCCAGCACGTCGGTCGGAGCTAGCACAGATACGCAGTATTTT
>TRBJ2-1|TRBV6-1|NA|NA
CASSEAGSSNEQFF
TGTGCCAGCAGTGAAGCTGGTAGCAGTAATGAGCAGTTCTTC
>TRBJ1-4|TRBV12-2|NA|NA
CASPSTGLREKLFF
TGTGCAAGTCCAAGTACCGGACTCCGTGAAAAACTGTTTTTT
>TRBJ2-3|TRBV30|TRBD2|NA
CAWSVLASGYTDTQYF
TGTGCCTGGAGTGTACTGGCTAGCGGGTACACAGATACGCAGTATTTT
>TRBJ1-5|TRBV6-1|NA|NA
CASSERGGVGNQPQHF
TGTGCCAGCAGTGAAAGAGGGGGGGTCGGCAATCAGCCCCAGCATTTT
>TRBJ2-3|TRBV6-1|NA|NA
CASSDFKRAPLTDTQYF
TGTGCCAGCAGTGATTTCAAGCGGGCGCCCCTCACAGATACGCAGTATTTT
>TRBJ1-3|TRBV7-9|NA|NA
CAGEPGSGNTIYF
TGTGCCGGCGAACCAGGCTCTGGAAACACCATATATTTT
>TRBJ1-4|TRBV12-3/TRBV12-4|NA|NA
CASRITGNEKLFF
TGTGCCAGCAGGATCACAGGAAATGAAAAACTGTTTTTT
>TRBJ2-5|TRBV9|TRBD2|NA
CASSVARGLAGGETQYF
TGTGCCAGCAGCGTAGCTAGGGGACTAGCGGGAGGAGAGACCCAGTACTTC
>TRBJ1-1|TRBV27|TRBD1|NA
CASSLAGTVNTEAFF
TGTGCCAGCAGTTTAGCCGGGACAGTAAACACTGAAGCTTTCTTT
>TRBJ2-7|TRBV7-2|TRBD1|NA
CASSRRDRVDEQYF
TGTGCCAGCAGCCGGAGGGACAGGGTAGACGAGCAGTACTTC
>TRBJ2-7|TRBV6-6|TRBD1|NA
CASRHDRGLSYEQYF
TGTGCCAGCAGACACGACAGGGGGCTTAGCTACGAGCAGTACTTC
>TRBJ2-5|TRBV5-6|TRBD2|NA
CASSLRLAGGETQYF
TGTGCCAGCAGCTTGAGACTAGCGGGGGGTGAGACCCAGTACTTC
>TRBJ2-7|TRBV9|TRBD1|NA
CASSGDRGPYEQYF
TGTGCCAGCAGCGGAGACAGGGGGCCCTACGAGCAGTACTTC
>TRBJ2-2|TRBV4-1|TRBD2|once
CASSQASGSIDGELFF
TGCGCCAGCAGCCAAGCTAGCGGGAGTATTGACGGGGAGCTGTTTTTT
>TRBJ1-1|TRBV7-9|TRBD1|NA
CASSPVPGQGANTEAFF
TGTGCCAGCAGCCCAGTCCCGGGACAGGGGGCGAACACTGAAGCTTTCTTT
>TRBJ1-2|TRBV7-2|NA|once
CASSLGAQTYGYTF
TGTGCCAGCAGCTTAGGGGCGCAAACCTATGGCTACACCTTC
>TRBJ2-1|TRBV6-5|NA|NA
CASTSRSTDYNEQFF
TGTGCCAGCACTTCCCGCTCGACAGACTACAATGAGCAGTTCTTC
>TRBJ2-3|TRBV9|TRBD1|NA
CASSAGQSSTDTQYF
TGTGCCAGCAGCGCGGGACAGTCTAGCACAGATACGCAGTATTTT
>TRBJ2-2|TRBV5-4|NA|NA
CASSSGTYTGELFF
TGTGCCAGCAGCTCCGGGACTTACACCGGGGAGCTGTTTTTT
>TRBJ2-5|TRBV28|NA|NA
CASRYGPGVKTQYF
TGTGCCAGCAGGTATGGTCCGGGGGTCAAGACCCAGTACTTC
>TRBJ1-3|TRBV5-1|NA|NA
CASRAGSSSRGNTIYF
TGCGCCAGCAGAGCAGGGTCCTCCTCTAGAGGAAACACCATATATTTT
>TRBJ1-2|TRBV4-2|NA|once
CASSQVAENYGYTF
TGTGCCAGCAGCCAAGTAGCAGAGAACTATGGCTACACCTTC
>TRBJ1-5|TRBV5-1|NA|NA
CASSAGAPGRNQPQHF
TGCGCCAGCAGCGCGGGAGCACCCGGCCGCAATCAGCCCCAGCATTTT
>TRBJ1-4|TRBV7-9|NA|few
CASSPIRARTYEKLFF
TGTGCCAGCAGCCCAATTAGGGCCCGGACATATGAAAAACTGTTTTTT
>TRBJ1-1|TRBV6-5|NA|once
CASSYERGLSTEAFF
TGTGCCAGCAGTTACGAGAGGGGGTTGAGCACTGAAGCTTTCTTT
>TRBJ1-1|TRBV4-1|TRBD1|NA
CASSQRGQGETEAFF
TGCGCCAGCAGCCAGAGGGGACAGGGCGAAACTGAAGCTTTCTTT